This T cell receptor (beta chain) was identified in a study of blood T cell repertoires in COVID-19. Across the study: Donors in the United States, Italy and Spain gave samples during acute or convalescent COVID-19. The cDNA or gDNA used as material had been derived from T cells, B-cell-depleted T cells, or PBMCs.

The ends were cut back, 5 bases at V and 5 bases at J, with 15 bases in the middle. This CDR3 has 14 amino acids. CDR1 and CDR2 (germline): SGHAT, FQDESV (reference sequence). Methods used by the authors: Amplified reference gene primers provided the basis for estimating nucleated cell counts. Produced via immunoSEQ multiplex PCR; TCRdb's table is partial and in-frame only. The V and J calls and clone size are taken from that table; D and trimming were inferred from the DNA. The repertoire consists of hundreds of thousands of clones, with around nine tenths occurring once and the leading ten covering 1.3% to 1.5%.

The sample taken for sequencing was peripheral blood. V and J are TRBV11-1 and TRBJ2-5, with a weak D call TRBD2 (6 bases). The origin of this receptor is a man at least 80 years old with acute or convalescent COVID-19. CDR3 in DNA: TGTGCCAGCAGCCTCACGGGGCTAGCGGAGACCCAGTACTTC. Translation gives CASSLTGLAETQYF.